The rows below give T cell receptor beta chains drawn from one sample of a study of blood T cell repertoires in COVID-19. Generated by immunoSEQ multiplex PCR, the TCRdb table keeps only in-frame clones and is missing some. The sample lists around 190,000 clones, about three quarters occurring once. Source material: peripheral blood. Every receptor here comes from a woman aged 50 to 60 with active or convalescent COVID-19. The CDR3 runs from the conserved cysteine through the conserved F or W. Fields, in order: J gene, D gene, clone size, V gene, CDR3 protein, CDR3 DNA. The D gene is left open where the match is weak. Rows give clone size only sometimes, using once, few, many, or a class for an expanded clone.

J gene: TRBJ1-2
D gene: NA
clone size: few
V gene: TRBV19
CDR3 protein: CASSILANYGYTF
CDR3 DNA: TGTGCCAGTAGTATTTTAGCTAACTATGGCTACACCTTC

J gene: TRBJ1-2
D gene: TRBD1
clone size: NA
V gene: TRBV7-2
CDR3 protein: CASSPGTGMGYTF
CDR3 DNA: TGTGCCAGCAGCCCCGGGACAGGGATGGGCTACACCTTC

J gene: TRBJ2-4
D gene: TRBD1
clone size: NA
V gene: TRBV5-1
CDR3 protein: CASSQGTGGAGNIQYF
CDR3 DNA: TGCGCCAGCAGCCAGGGGACAGGGGGCGCGGGAAACATTCAGTACTTC

J gene: TRBJ1-3
D gene: NA
clone size: NA
V gene: TRBV5-1
CDR3 protein: CASSSNGAGNTIYF
CDR3 DNA: TGCGCCAGCAGCTCGAACGGGGCTGGAAACACCATATATTTT

J gene: TRBJ1-4
D gene: NA
clone size: NA
V gene: TRBV12-5
CDR3 protein: CASGLEHPEANEKLFF
CDR3 DNA: TGTGCTAGTGGTTTGGAACACCCGGAGGCTAATGAAAAACTGTTTTTT

J gene: TRBJ1-1
D gene: NA
clone size: NA
V gene: TRBV5-4
CDR3 protein: CASSFRGSASTEAFF
CDR3 DNA: TGTGCCAGCAGCTTCAGGGGATCTGCGAGCACTGAAGCTTTCTTT

J gene: TRBJ2-2
D gene: TRBD2
clone size: NA
V gene: TRBV5-1
CDR3 protein: CASRGMGLAGAVSTGELFF
CDR3 DNA: TGCGCCAGCAGGGGGATGGGACTAGCGGGTGCTGTTTCCACCGGGGAGCTGTTTTTT

J gene: TRBJ1-3
D gene: TRBD1
clone size: NA
V gene: TRBV19
CDR3 protein: CASSTPGQPSSGNTIYF
CDR3 DNA: TGTGCCAGTAGTACTCCGGGACAGCCGAGCTCTGGAAACACCATATATTTT

J gene: TRBJ2-7
D gene: NA
clone size: few
V gene: TRBV14
CDR3 protein: CASSPLQGPSKYEQYF
CDR3 DNA: TGTGCCAGCAGCCCGTTACAGGGCCCCTCTAAATACGAGCAGTACTTC

J gene: TRBJ2-7
D gene: TRBD2
clone size: NA
V gene: TRBV4-3
CDR3 protein: CASSQDLLAGAGEQYF
CDR3 DNA: TGCGCCAGCAGCCAGGATCTACTAGCGGGAGCGGGCGAGCAGTACTTC

J gene: TRBJ2-1
D gene: NA
clone size: NA
V gene: TRBV6-1
CDR3 protein: CASSEAGQGLTYNEQFF
CDR3 DNA: TGTGCCAGCAGTGAAGCGGGGCAGGGTCTTACCTACAATGAGCAGTTCTTC

J gene: TRBJ1-2
D gene: NA
clone size: few
V gene: TRBV5-1
CDR3 protein: CASRTANYGYTF
CDR3 DNA: TGCGCCAGCAGGACAGCTAACTATGGCTACACCTTC

J gene: TRBJ1-1
D gene: NA
clone size: once
V gene: TRBV6-5
CDR3 protein: CASSYDRRNTEAFF
CDR3 DNA: TGTGCCAGCAGTTATGACAGGAGGAACACTGAAGCTTTCTTT

J gene: TRBJ1-2
D gene: NA
clone size: NA
V gene: TRBV27
CDR3 protein: CASSLSYGQNYGYTF
CDR3 DNA: TGTGCCAGCAGTTTATCATATGGACAGAACTATGGCTACACCTTC

J gene: TRBJ1-4
D gene: TRBD1
clone size: NA
V gene: TRBV19
CDR3 protein: CASSPRTGSVSEKLFF
CDR3 DNA: TGTGCCAGTAGTCCCCGGACAGGGAGTGTGTCTGAAAAACTGTTTTTT

J gene: TRBJ2-7
D gene: NA
clone size: NA
V gene: TRBV12-3/TRBV12-4
CDR3 protein: CASSFGQGGEQYF
CDR3 DNA: TGTGCCAGCAGTTTTGGGCAGGGAGGCGAGCAGTACTTC

J gene: TRBJ2-1
D gene: NA
clone size: NA
V gene: TRBV28
CDR3 protein: CASSPGGDNEQFF
CDR3 DNA: TGTGCCAGCAGCCCCGGCGGGGACAATGAGCAGTTCTTC

J gene: TRBJ1-4
D gene: NA
clone size: NA
V gene: TRBV27
CDR3 protein: CASSLREGEKLFF
CDR3 DNA: TGTGCCAGCAGTTTAAGGGAGGGGGAAAAACTGTTTTTT

J gene: TRBJ2-3
D gene: NA
clone size: NA
V gene: TRBV7-2
CDR3 protein: CASSQGLLVADTQYF
CDR3 DNA: TGTGCCAGCAGCCAGGGGTTGCTAGTTGCAGATACGCAGTATTTT

J gene: TRBJ1-2
D gene: TRBD1
clone size: NA
V gene: TRBV19
CDR3 protein: CASSLDRANYGYTF
CDR3 DNA: TGTGCCAGTAGTCTGGACAGGGCTAACTATGGCTACACCTTC

J gene: TRBJ1-6
D gene: TRBD1
clone size: NA
V gene: TRBV27
CDR3 protein: CASSLGLGQGTSPLHF
CDR3 DNA: TGTGCCAGCAGTTTGGGCCTGGGACAGGGGACCTCACCCCTCCACTTT

J gene: TRBJ2-2
D gene: NA
clone size: NA
V gene: TRBV4-2
CDR3 protein: CASSQVPRANTGELFF
CDR3 DNA: TGTGCCAGCAGCCAAGTCCCTCGGGCGAACACCGGGGAGCTGTTTTTT

J gene: TRBJ1-5
D gene: NA
clone size: NA
V gene: TRBV7-2
CDR3 protein: CASSLDRYSNQPQHF
CDR3 DNA: TGTGCCAGCAGCTTAGACAGATATAGCAATCAGCCCCAGCATTTT

J gene: TRBJ2-7
D gene: NA
clone size: NA
V gene: TRBV7-6
CDR3 protein: CASSLARGDYEQYF
CDR3 DNA: TGTGCCAGCAGCTTAGCGCGCGGGGACTACGAGCAGTACTTC

J gene: TRBJ2-7
D gene: TRBD2
clone size: few
V gene: TRBV2
CDR3 protein: CASSGTSGGTYEQYF
CDR3 DNA: TGTGCCAGCAGTGGGACTAGCGGGGGAACCTACGAGCAGTACTTC

J gene: TRBJ1-3
D gene: NA
clone size: NA
V gene: TRBV28
CDR3 protein: CASSADISGNTIYF
CDR3 DNA: TGTGCCAGCAGTGCGGACATATCTGGAAACACCATATATTTT

J gene: TRBJ2-7
D gene: TRBD2
clone size: NA
V gene: TRBV3-1/TRBV3-2
CDR3 protein: CASSSRSLAGTYEQYF
CDR3 DNA: TGTGCCAGCAGCTCCCGAAGTTTAGCGGGGACCTACGAGCAGTACTTC

J gene: TRBJ1-3
D gene: NA
clone size: NA
V gene: TRBV28
CDR3 protein: CASSFSGMGNTIYF
CDR3 DNA: TGTGCCAGCAGTTTTTCGGGGATGGGAAACACCATATATTTT

J gene: TRBJ1-1
D gene: NA
clone size: NA
V gene: TRBV7-8
CDR3 protein: CASSLGARGNTEAFF
CDR3 DNA: TGTGCCAGCAGCTTGGGCGCCAGGGGTAACACTGAAGCTTTCTTT

J gene: TRBJ1-3
D gene: TRBD1
clone size: NA
V gene: TRBV18
CDR3 protein: CASSHGQGFEGSGNTIYF
CDR3 DNA: TGTGCCAGCTCACACGGACAGGGCTTCGAGGGCTCTGGAAACACCATATATTTT

J gene: TRBJ2-3
D gene: TRBD2
clone size: NA
V gene: TRBV3-1/TRBV3-2
CDR3 protein: CSTSGGGTDTQYF
CDR3 DNA: TGTTCCACTAGCGGGGGCGGCACAGATACGCAGTATTTT

J gene: TRBJ2-5
D gene: TRBD2
clone size: many
V gene: TRBV30
CDR3 protein: CAWSVGTSGGRETQYF
CDR3 DNA: TGTGCCTGGAGTGTAGGGACTAGCGGGGGGAGAGAGACCCAGTACTTC

J gene: TRBJ1-1
D gene: TRBD1
clone size: once
V gene: TRBV18
CDR3 protein: CASSPAGQGATEAFF
CDR3 DNA: TGTGCCAGCTCACCAGCCGGACAGGGGGCAACTGAAGCTTTCTTT

J gene: TRBJ1-5
D gene: NA
clone size: NA
V gene: TRBV29-1
CDR3 protein: CSVGGLDQPQHF
CDR3 DNA: TGCAGCGTGGGGGGGTTGGATCAGCCCCAGCATTTT

J gene: TRBJ2-3
D gene: TRBD2
clone size: NA
V gene: TRBV5-1
CDR3 protein: CATRPSGLTDTQYF
CDR3 DNA: TGCGCCACGCGTCCTAGCGGCCTTACAGATACGCAGTATTTT

J gene: TRBJ2-7
D gene: TRBD2
clone size: few
V gene: TRBV6-5
CDR3 protein: CASSYALAGYEQYF
CDR3 DNA: TGTGCCAGCAGTTACGCCCTAGCGGGGTACGAGCAGTACTTC